These 10 T cell receptor beta chains were sequenced from one sample in a study of blood T cell repertoires in COVID-19. Only in-frame clones appear in the TCRdb table, and some are missing; sequencing was by immunoSEQ multiplex PCR. In the table there are fewer than 350,000 clones, 90% of which are singletons. The sequencing input was peripheral blood. The source of these receptors is a woman aged 25 to 39 with COVID-19, enrolled during active disease.

The chain joins TRBV6-1 to TRBJ1-5, with 9 bases aligning to TRBD1. The CDR3 has 17 amino acids. The germline gives CDR1 MNHNS, CDR2 SASEGT. V gave up 0 bases and J gave up 5 bases; unmatched junction bases: 8. The CDR3 loop reads CASSEADSRQGDQPQHF. CDR3 nucleotide sequence: TGTGCCAGCAGTGAAGCCGATTCACGACAGGGGGATCAGCCCCAGCATTTT.

This chain joins TRBV18 and TRBJ1-1; 11 positions agree with TRBD1. The CDR3 is 14 amino acids. Germline V lookup: CDR1 KGHSH, CDR2 LQKENI. The J segment lost 7 bases and the V segment lost 3 bases, leaving 4 bases of the junction unmatched. The CDR3 DNA is TGTGCCAGCTCACCTACCGGGACAGGGGGTGAAGCTTTCTTT. It codes for CASSPTGTGGEAFF.

V and J are TRBV7-9 and TRBJ1-2; D unclear. The CDR3 covers 14 residues. Germline values: CDR1 SEHNR, CDR2 FQNEAQ (reference sequence). V gave up 0 bases and J gave up 4 bases, with 9 bases separating them. The CDR3, as DNA: TGTGCCAGCAGCTTAGCGGACGGGAGCTATGGCTACACCTTC. Its protein product is CASSLADGSYGYTF. Drawing the rest from reference TRBV7-9 and TRBJ1-2, the complete variable domain is DTGVSQNPRHKITKRGQNVTFRCDPISEHNRLYWYRQTLGQGPEFLTYFQNEAQLEKSRLLSDRFSAERPKGSFSTLEIQRTEQGDSAMYLCASSLADGSYGYTFGSGTRLTVV.

The V gene is TRBV5-4, the J gene TRBJ1-2; 8 bases line up with TRBD1. Germline values: CDR1 SGHNT, CDR2 YYREEE (reference sequence). This CDR3 region has 13 residues. The trim removed 2 bases at V and 5 bases at J, leaving 2 bases unmatched. CDR3 region: CASSFQGAYGYTF. CDR3 nucleotide sequence: TGTGCCAGCAGCTTTCAGGGGGCATATGGCTACACCTTC.

The chain carries TRBV28 and TRBJ2-3; D is ambiguous. This CDR3 spans 15 amino acids. The V gene lost 3 bases and the J gene lost 0 bases, with 10 bases spanning the gap. Per the germline V gene, CDR1 is MDHEN and CDR2 is SYDVKM. CDR3 in amino acids: CASSLSRWSTDTQYF. In DNA, the CDR3 is TGTGCCAGCAGTTTGTCGAGATGGAGCACAGATACGCAGTATTTT. Using reference TRBV28 and TRBJ2-3 for the parts outside the CDR3, the full variable domain is DVKVTQSSRYLVKRTGEKVFLECVQDMDHENMFWYRQDPGLGLRLIYFSYDVKMKEKGDIPEGYSVSREKKERFSLILESASTNQTSMYLCASSLSRWSTDTQYFGPGTRLTVL.

The V and J genes are TRBV5-5 and TRBJ2-7; 8 bases are shared with TRBD2. In germline, CDR1 is SGHKS, CDR2 YYEKEE (reference sequence). The CDR3 sequence is 14 residues long. Unmatched junction bases numbered 8, after V lost 2 bases and J lost 7 bases. The CDR3 nucleotides are TGTGCCAGCAGCTTATCACTAGCGGTTCGGGAGCAGTACTTC. Its protein product is CASSLSLAVREQYF.

This clone was seen a handful of times. The chain links TRBV11-2 to TRBJ1-1; TRBD1 agrees at 10 bases. Germline CDR1 is SGHAT and CDR2 is FQNNGV. The CDR3 extends over 16 amino acids. Trimming took 5 bases from V and 4 from J; bases not matched to a gene: 10. In nucleotides, the CDR3 is TGTGCCAGCAGCCCCCGGACAGGGGGTTTCGGCACTGAAGCTTTCTTT. Translation: CASSPRTGGFGTEAFF.

The DNA of the CDR3 is TGTGCCTGGAGTGTCGTCAGGCACACTGAAGCTTTCTTT. Residues: CAWSVVRHTEAFF. The chain carries TRBV30 and TRBJ1-1; no firm D call. Per the germline V gene, CDR1 is GTSNPN and CDR2 is SVGIG (reference sequence). This CDR3 has 13 residues. V was pared by 0 bases and J by 3 bases, with 8 bases between.

V is TRBV30 and J is TRBJ2-1, with TRBD2 matching 8 bases. V shed 0 bases and J 9 bases; nucleotides not matched to a gene: 10. The germline gives CDR1 GTSNPN, CDR2 SVGIG (reference sequence). This CDR3 spans 15 amino acids. CDR3 bases: TGTGCCTGGAGTGTGCGAGCGGGAGTTGGGAGTGAGCAGTTCTTC. Amino acid sequence: CAWSVRAGVGSEQFF.

This chain connects TRBV2 to TRBJ1-1; D might be TRBD1 (5 bases). The CDR3 loop spans 13 amino acids. The V end lost 8 bases, the J end lost 3 bases, and 13 bases lay between the germline ends. Germline lookup yields CDR1 SNHLY and CDR2 FYNNEI. CDR3 sequence (DNA): TGTGCCAGCGGGGTCGACAGTTACACTGAAGCTTTCTTT. Its translation is CASGVDSYTEAFF.